One and the same sample provided the 21 T cell receptor beta chains below, sequenced in a study of T cells after yellow fever vaccination. One entry per CDR3 protein, called by TCRdb with MiXCR from the 5' RACE reads. The repertoire has about 510,000 distinct CDR3 sequences, 20% to 25% of them found once; the top ten carry approximately 16%. Sample: PBMCs, taken approximately 20 days after the first yellow fever vaccination. The receptors were gathered from a man between 18 and 35 years old who received the YFV17D yellow fever vaccine.

This clonotype was seen more than once but under ten times. The V call is TRBV7-8, the J call TRBJ2-3, with TRBD2 matching over 11 bases. Germline V lookup: CDR1 SGHVS, CDR2 FQNEAQ. Trimming cost V 2 bases and J 2 bases; bases outside gene matches: 3. This CDR3 is built from 16 residues. The CDR3 DNA is TGTGCCAGCAGCTTACCTAGCGGGGGGTTCACAGATACGCAGTATTTT. Translated, it gives CASSLPSGGFTDTQYF.

V and J are TRBV6-1 and TRBJ2-7; maybe TRBD1 (6 bases). The V gene's germline CDR1 is MNHNS and CDR2 SASEGT. The CDR3 sequence is 15 residues long. Between the trimmed V and J ends, which lost 5 bases and 6 bases, there was a span of 20 bases. This chain's CDR3 is CASSQQGNRAGEQYV. The CDR3 nucleotides are TGTGCCAGCAGTCAACAGGGAAATCGGGCAGGCGAGCAGTACGTC.

V usage is TRBV12-3 or TRBV12-4 and J usage is TRBJ2-3; D is possibly TRBD1 (5 bases). Trimming stripped 8 bases from V and 5 bases from J, with 23 bases between. The CDR3 contains 16 residues. CDR3 in DNA: TGTGCCAGCGAAAGAGGCAGGGCTGCGTTGGAAGATACGCAGTATTTT. It translates to CASERGRAALEDTQYF.

The chain carries TRBV20-1 and TRBJ2-4; 8 bases match TRBD2. This CDR3 has 12 residues. The germline gives CDR1 DFQATT, CDR2 SNEGSKA (reference sequence). The DNA of the CDR3 is TGCAGCCCCGGGGGGGAGTGGGGCATTCAGTACTTC. Amino acids: CSPGGEWGIQYF.

The chain is built from TRBV6-2 or TRBV6-3 and TRBJ2-1; D possibly corresponds to TRBD1 (6 bases). The CDR3 spans 17 residues. Trimming stripped 0 bases from V and 4 bases from J, with 16 bases between. CDR1 and CDR2 (germline): MNHEY, SVGEGT. The CDR3 loop is CASSYSTGSGRYNEQFF. CDR3 DNA sequence: TGTGCCAGCAGTTACTCGACAGGATCCGGAAGGTACAATGAGCAGTTCTTC.

V gene TRBV4-3 combines with J gene TRBJ2-7; perhaps TRBD1 as D (5 bases). This CDR3 is 14 amino acids long. Germline lookup yields CDR1 LGHNA and CDR2 YSLEER. The V gene lost 4 bases and the J gene lost 1 base, with 11 bases spanning the gap. The CDR3 bases are TGCGCCAGCAGCCCAAGCGCAGGGTCCTACGAGCAGTACGTC. Translated: CASSPSAGSYEQYV.

The V call is TRBV6-5, the J call TRBJ1-6, with TRBD1 identical over 7 bases. Germline CDR1 MNHEY, CDR2 SVGAGI. V shed 10 bases, J shed 7 bases, and the junction held 7 bases outside the gene matches. This CDR3 contains 13 residues. CDR3: CATRQGHNSPLHF. Written as DNA, the CDR3 is TGTGCCACCCGACAGGGCCACAATTCACCCCTCCACTTT.

This clonotype was counted at least ten times. The V and J genes are TRBV5-5 and TRBJ2-5, with D possibly being TRBD2 (5 bases). Germline CDR1 is SGHKS and CDR2 is YYEKEE (reference sequence). The CDR3 covers 15 residues. Trimming removed 6 bases from V and 1 base from J, with 16 bases in between. DNA of the CDR3: TGTGCCAGCATGACCCTAGCCGGAGGCCAAGAGACCCAGTACTTC. Amino acid sequence: CASMTLAGGQETQYF.

The chain is built from TRBV6-5 and TRBJ2-2; 7 positions agree with TRBD1. Germline V gene data show CDR1 as MNHEY and CDR2 as SVGAGI. After removal of 0 bases from V and 6 bases from J, the junction contained 7 bases not matched to a gene. The length of the CDR3 is 16 residues. The CDR3 sequence is CASSYSRDSGSGELFF. For the CDR3, the DNA is TGTGCCAGCAGTTACTCCCGGGACAGTGGGTCCGGGGAGCTGTTTTTT.

The genes are TRBV7-6 and TRBJ1-1; no definite D call. Trimming removed 1 base from V and 6 bases from J, with 15 bases in between. Germline assignment: CDR1 SGHVS and CDR2 FNYEAQ. The CDR3 extends over 15 amino acids. The CDR3 sequence: CASSLETSHGAEAFF. As DNA, the CDR3 is TGTGCCAGCAGCTTAGAGACTTCCCATGGGGCTGAAGCTTTCTTT.

The CDR3 reads CASSQELNQPQHF. CDR3 bases: TGCGCCAGCAGCCAAGAGTTGAATCAGCCCCAGCATTTT. This sequence joins TRBV4-3 and TRBJ1-5, with unresolved D. The V gene's germline CDR1 is LGHNA and CDR2 YSLEER. CDR3 size: 13 residues. The V and J ends lost 0 bases and 4 bases respectively, with 4 bases between them.

This clonotype was picked up many times. This chain uses TRBV5-1 with TRBJ2-1; D possibly corresponds to TRBD1 (6 bases). CDR1 is SGHRS, CDR2 YFSETQ, per germline. CDR3 size: 15 residues. V lost 1 base, J lost 0 bases, and 8 bases lay in between. Here the CDR3 DNA reads TGCGCCAGCAGCTTGTTAGGGGGCTCCTACAATGAGCAGTTCTTC. This codes for CASSLLGGSYNEQFF.

This clonotype occurred a few times. The chain carries TRBV20-1 and TRBJ2-1; D gene unclear. V shed 7 bases and J shed 7 bases, with 11 bases lying between them. This CDR3 is built from 11 residues. The germline V gene encodes CDR1 DFQATT and CDR2 SNEGSKA (reference sequence). The CDR3 loop reads CSVVRRNEQFF. Written as DNA, the CDR3 is TGCAGTGTTGTCCGTAGGAATGAGCAGTTCTTC.

This clonotype was counted ten times or more. The chain combines TRBV20-1 with TRBJ1-2; D is perhaps TRBD1 (6 bases). This CDR3 comprises 12 residues. Germline V gene lookup returns CDR1 DFQATT and CDR2 SNEGSKA (reference sequence). The V end was cut by 5 bases, the J end by 6 bases, with 13 bases between. CDR3 residues: CSAPTGFDGYTF. The CDR3 DNA reads as TGCAGTGCTCCGACAGGTTTCGATGGCTACACCTTC.

V is TRBV21-1 and J is TRBJ2-7; the listed D gene, TRBD2, was not tested against the DNA. TRBV21-1 is reported as a pseudogene. The CDR3 sequence is 16 residues long. The CDR3 DNA sequence: TGTGCCAGCAGCAGGGACCACGCAGGGCCCTTCTACGAGCAGTACGTC. Its translation: CASSRDHAGPFYEQYV.

This clonotype showed up just a few times. The chain recombines TRBV6-2 or TRBV6-3 with TRBJ2-2; D perhaps matches TRBD1 (5 bases). The V gene's germline CDR1 is MNHEY and CDR2 SVGEGT. V was cut by 0 bases and J by 7 bases, with 15 bases left in between. The CDR3 has 16 amino acids. The CDR3 DNA is TGTGCCAGCAGTTACTCGATACACCAGGGCGGCGGGGAGCTGTTTTTT. This gives the protein CASSYSIHQGGGELFF.

The genes are TRBV20-1 and TRBJ1-4; D not certain. The CDR3 spans 16 residues. CDR1 is DFQATT, CDR2 SNEGSKA, per germline (reference sequence). V was shortened by 1 base and J by 2 bases, with 14 bases between the two germline ends. The CDR3 bases are TGCAGTGCTAGAGCGGGCGGTAGCGCTACTAATGAAAAACTGTTTTTT. Protein product: CSARAGGSATNEKLFF.

There are a few counts of this clonotype. V gene TRBV7-2 combines with J gene TRBJ1-2; D possibly corresponds to TRBD1 (5 bases). The CDR3 runs 14 residues. Germline CDR1 SGHTA, CDR2 FQGNSA. V gave up 4 bases and J gave up 4 bases, with 13 bases separating them. The CDR3: CASSSGGIFYGYTF. The CDR3 nucleotides read TGTGCCAGCAGCTCCGGGGGTATTTTCTATGGCTACACCTTC.

This clonotype was seen more than once but under ten times. The chain has TRBV4-1 and TRBJ2-7; D may be TRBD1 (6 bases). CDR3 size: 14 residues. Per the germline V gene, CDR1 is MGHRA and CDR2 is YSYEKL. V was pared by 0 bases and J by 6 bases, with 12 bases between. CDR3 in DNA: TGCGCCAGCAGCCAAGAATCGGGCAGGGGCGAGCAGTACGTC. Translating it yields CASSQESGRGEQYV.

The gene calls are TRBV27 and TRBJ2-5; 9 bases align to TRBD1. The CDR3 covers 13 residues. Germline assignment: CDR1 MNHEY and CDR2 SMNVEV (reference sequence). With 4 bases clipped from V and 5 bases from J, the junction kept 2 bases outside the gene matches. The DNA for the CDR3 is TGTGCCAGCAGTTACAGGGGGCAGGAGACCCAGTACTTC. Translating gives CASSYRGQETQYF.

This clonotype has more than one count but fewer than ten. This chain joins TRBV24-1 and TRBJ2-3; 8 bases align to TRBD2. CDR1 is KGHDR and CDR2 is SFDVKD in the germline V gene. This CDR3 has 16 residues. The junction had 5 bases not matched to a gene; V was cut back by 3 bases and J by 1 base. The CDR3 here is CATSDTTSEGTDTQYF. The DNA for the CDR3 is TGTGCCACCAGTGATACGACTAGCGAGGGCACAGATACGCAGTATTTT.